The 10 T cell receptor beta chains in this list originate from one sample, sequenced in a study of blood T cells in healthy people across ages. Through a sample-barcoded 5' primer and a J-beta primer mix, a second PCR was run for about 7 to 12 cycles. From the 5' RACE reads, TCRdb called clonotypes with MiXCR, one entry per CDR3 protein. The sample records over 300,000 distinct CDR3 sequences, about half being singletons. The sample comprised blood. The receptor source for this set is a man in his 60s in good health.

This clonotype was recorded many times. The chain combines TRBV3-1 with TRBJ2-3; tentative D call: TRBD1 (6 bases). The CDR3 covers 14 residues. Trimming removed 5 bases from V and 1 base from J, with 10 bases in between. Germline V lookup: CDR1 LGHDT, CDR2 YNNKEL (reference sequence). The CDR3 loop is CASSGSGGTDTQYF. Written as DNA, the CDR3 is TGTGCCAGCAGCGGGTCAGGGGGCACAGATACGCAGTATTTT.

This sequence joins TRBV6-1 and TRBJ2-5; 7 bases align to TRBD1. The J call may be wrong; the DNA end is better matched by TRBJ2-7. Germline V lookup: CDR1 MNHNS, CDR2 SASEGT. CDR3 length: 15 amino acids. Written as DNA, the CDR3 is TGTGCCAGCAGTGACCCCGGCCTACAGGGGAACGAGCAGTACTTC. Its translation is CASSDPGLQGNEQYF.

The chain has TRBV5-6 and TRBJ2-3; the D is unclear. Germline assignment: CDR1 SGHDT and CDR2 YYEEEE. V was trimmed by 0 bases and J by 11 bases, leaving 19 bases between them. The CDR3 has 15 amino acids. The CDR3 reads CASSLGGQATRRQYF. CDR3 bases: TGTGCCAGCAGCTTGGGTGGGCAGGCGACTCGGCGGCAGTATTTT.

The chain recombines TRBV5-1 with TRBJ2-6, with D possibly matching TRBD1 (6 bases). The V end was cut by 6 bases, the J end by 1 base, with 11 bases between. CDR1 and CDR2 (germline): SGHRS, YFSETQ. This CDR3 spans 15 amino acids. The CDR3 nucleotides are TGCGCCAGCACCCAACAGGGTTCTGGGGCCAACGTCCTGACTTTC. This translates into CASTQQGSGANVLTF.

This clonotype was detected only once. The J gene is TRBJ2-5, the V gene TRBV5-1; no reliable D call. The V gene's germline CDR1 is SGHRS and CDR2 YFSETQ. The V end was cut by 5 bases, the J end by 4 bases, with 12 bases between. The CDR3 has 13 amino acids. CDR3 residues: CASRPGQAETQYF. CDR3 in DNA: TGCGCCAGCAGGCCCGGCCAGGCAGAGACCCAGTACTTC.

The V and J genes are TRBV6-1 and TRBJ2-5; 8 bases line up with TRBD2. The J call may not be correct, given that the DNA end is closer to TRBJ2-7. From germline, CDR1 is MNHNS and CDR2 SASEGT. CDR3 length: 15 amino acids. The CDR3 region has the DNA TGTGCCAGCAGTGAGAATGCGGGAGGTTATAGCGAGCAGTACTTC. It specifies CASSENAGGYSEQYF.

The gene calls are TRBV10-3 and TRBJ2-7; 8 bases fit TRBD1. CDR1 is ENHRY, CDR2 SYGVKD, per germline. The CDR3 sequence is 15 residues long. J gave up 4 bases and V 0 bases, and 5 bases lay outside the gene matches. The CDR3 coding sequence is TGTGCCATCAGTGAGTCGGGGACAGGCTCTTACGAGCAGTACTTC. Its translation: CAISESGTGSYEQYF.

The table lists this clonotype with a few counts. This chain joins TRBV20-1 and TRBJ2-5; no reliable D call. Trimming removed 7 bases at V and 1 base at J, with 19 bases between. CDR1 is DFQATT, CDR2 SNEGSKA, per germline (reference sequence). The CDR3 loop spans 15 amino acids. CDR3 amino acids: CSVPDPRISQETQYF. In DNA form, the CDR3 reads TGCAGTGTTCCCGATCCTCGAATAAGCCAAGAGACCCAGTACTTC.

This chain links TRBV5-1 with TRBJ2-1, with 11 nucleotides matching TRBD2. The CDR3 loop spans 15 amino acids. V dropped 4 bases and J dropped 7; count of bases not matched to a gene: 7. CDR1 is SGHRS and CDR2 is YFSETQ in the germline V gene. DNA for the CDR3: TGCGCCAGCAGCCCCGCTAGCGGGAGGATAAATGAGCAGTTCTTC. Residues: CASSPASGRINEQFF.

The chain joins TRBV12-3 or TRBV12-4 to TRBJ2-6, with D possibly matching TRBD1 (5 bases). The CDR3 sequence is 17 residues long. V dropped 1 base and J dropped 0 bases, with 10 bases sitting between them. CDR3 sequence: CASSLVRAGSGANVLTF. The CDR3 DNA follows: TGTGCCAGCAGTTTAGTCAGGGCAGGCTCTGGGGCCAACGTCCTGACTTTC.